One and the same sample provided the 13 T cell receptor beta chains below, sequenced in a study of neurological immune-mediated disorders. TCRdb re-called the 5' RACE reads through MiXCR, storing one row per CDR3 protein. The sample holds fewer than 30,000 distinct CDR3 sequences, 6.5% to 8.5% seen once. The sequenced sample consisted of PBMCs. All receptors come from a woman between 40 and 55 years old in good health.

At least ten counts were recorded for this clonotype. The CDR3: CASSLFGTGGMNTEAFF. The CDR3 bases are TGTGCCAGCAGTTTATTTGGGACAGGGGGCATGAACACTGAAGCTTTCTTT. The chain links TRBV27 to TRBJ1-1; 12 bases align to TRBD1. Losses at the gene ends were 1 base for V and 0 bases for J; bases not matched to a gene: 3. CDR1 MNHEY and CDR2 SMNVEV come from the germline V gene (reference sequence). The CDR3 loop spans 17 amino acids.

This clonotype was counted ten times or more. This rearrangement joins TRBV12-3 or TRBV12-4 to TRBJ1-2; D is undetermined. V was shortened by 1 base and J by 7 bases, with 10 bases between the two germline ends. CDR3 length: 13 residues. The CDR3 DNA is TGTGCCAGCAGTTTAGGAACCGGAGGTGGCTACACCTTC. This translates into CASSLGTGGGYTF.

This clonotype was seen at least ten times. The V call is TRBV3-1, the J call TRBJ2-4; D remains ambiguous. Germline V gives CDR1 LGHDT, CDR2 YNNKEL (reference sequence). The V end lost 2 bases, the J end lost 15 bases, and 14 bases lay between the germline ends. This CDR3 is built from 12 residues. Here the CDR3 DNA reads TGTGCCAGCAGCCAATCCAGCGCCCATCGGTACTTC. Protein product: CASSQSSAHRYF.

This clonotype has ten or more counts. The rearrangement joins TRBV11-2 to TRBJ2-3; D not resolved. Trimming took off 5 bases at V and 2 bases at J, with 17 bases between the two ends. This CDR3 comprises 16 residues. Germline-derived CDR1 and CDR2 are SGHAT and FQNNGV. The CDR3 is CASSRARVLATDTQYF. The CDR3 nucleotides are TGTGCCAGCAGCCGCGCCCGGGTCCTTGCCACAGATACGCAGTATTTT.

The sample holds many counts of this clonotype. The J gene is TRBJ2-1, the V gene TRBV5-1; D gene uncertain. Germline CDR1 is SGHRS and CDR2 is YFSETQ. The CDR3 consists of 11 residues. Between the trimmed V and J ends, which lost 0 bases and 8 bases, there was a span of 3 bases. The CDR3 region is CASSLVDEQFF. The CDR3 DNA is TGCGCCAGCAGCTTGGTAGATGAGCAGTTCTTC.

This clonotype showed up many times. At one end the junction does not follow the germline gene, possibly because of a read error. The chain is built from TRBV19 and TRBJ1-5, with 7 positions matching TRBD1. This CDR3 has 15 amino acids. Looked up from germline, CDR1 is LNHDA and CDR2 is SQIVND (reference sequence). The DNA of the CDR3 is TGTGCCAGTAGTATAAACAGGGGTAGCGATCAGCCCCAGCATTTT. Protein product: CASSINRGSDQPQHF.

By sample fraction, this clonotype is medium-sized. The V gene is TRBV9, the J gene TRBJ2-3; TRBD1 aligns across 12 bases. V dropped 3 bases and J dropped 2; count of bases not matched to a gene: 10. The CDR3 extends over 18 amino acids. Per germline, CDR1 SGDLS and CDR2 YYNGEE. CDR3 nucleotides: TGTGCCAGCAGCGCGCTGCGTGGGACAGGGGGCCCCACAGATACGCAGTATTTT. It translates to CASSALRGTGGPTDTQYF.

This clonotype came up many times. V usage is TRBV12-3 or TRBV12-4 and J usage is TRBJ2-1; 11 nucleotides agree with TRBD2. The V gene end was trimmed by 2 bases and the J gene end by 2 bases; junction bases not matched to a gene: 2. This CDR3 is 16 amino acids long. The CDR3 reads CASSLTSGSTYNEQFF. The CDR3 nucleotides are TGTGCCAGCAGTTTAACTAGCGGGAGTACCTACAATGAGCAGTTCTTC.

Sample share makes this clonotype medium-sized. J is TRBJ1-6 and V is TRBV18, with 8 bases identical to TRBD1. With 3 bases clipped from V and 10 bases from J, the junction kept 11 bases outside the gene matches. This CDR3 region has 16 residues. Per the germline V gene, CDR1 is KGHSH and CDR2 is LQKENI. In DNA, the CDR3 is TGTGCCAGCTCACCCACACCGGGACAGGCGTTCTCACCCCTCCACTTT. Translation gives CASSPTPGQAFSPLHF. Full variable domain (rest looked up from reference TRBV18 and TRBJ1-6): NAGVMQNPRHLVRRRGQEARLRCSPMKGHSHVYWYRQLPEEGLKFMVYLQKENIIDESGMPKERFSAEFPKEGPSILRIQQVVRGDSAAYFCASSPTPGQAFSPLHFGNGTRLTVT.

This clonotype appeared many times. The chain combines TRBV7-9 with TRBJ2-7; 9 bases line up with TRBD1. The CDR3 has 16 amino acids. Germline CDR1 reads SEHNR; CDR2 reads FQNEAQ (reference sequence). With V trimmed by 7 bases and J by 5 bases, 15 bases remained unmatched. In DNA, the CDR3 is TGTGCCAGCACCCAAGCCTCCGGGACAGGGACCAACGAGCAGTACTTC. The encoded protein is CASTQASGTGTNEQYF.

This clonotype has at least ten counts. The genes are TRBV5-1 and TRBJ2-7; 10 positions match TRBD2. CDR1 and CDR2 from the germline V gene are SGHRS and YFSETQ. The length of the CDR3 is 17 residues. Trimming cost V 0 bases and J 3 bases; bases outside gene matches: 9. This CDR3 reads CASSLASAGGPVYEQYF. The CDR3 coding sequence is TGCGCCAGCAGCTTGGCCTCAGCGGGAGGGCCCGTCTACGAGCAGTACTTC.

This clonotype was seen many times. The V call is TRBV21-1, the J call TRBJ2-2; TRBD1 is taken as the D call from the table, unchecked against the DNA. TRBV21-1 is marked as a pseudogene. This CDR3 has 17 amino acids. The CDR3 sequence: CASSKGRRRHNTGELFF. For the CDR3, the DNA is TGTGCCAGCAGCAAAGGTCGCCGGAGACATAACACCGGGGAGCTGTTTTTT.

This clonotype was counted at least ten times. V is TRBV29-1 and J is TRBJ2-7, with TRBD2 identical over 13 bases. Per germline, CDR1 SQVTM and CDR2 ANQGSEA. J was trimmed by 3 bases and V by 2 bases; bases with no gene match: 4. The CDR3 length is 15 residues. CDR3 nucleotide sequence: TGCAGCGTTGAAACCCGGACTAGCGGGAGCTACGAGCAGTACTTC. It codes for CSVETRTSGSYEQYF.